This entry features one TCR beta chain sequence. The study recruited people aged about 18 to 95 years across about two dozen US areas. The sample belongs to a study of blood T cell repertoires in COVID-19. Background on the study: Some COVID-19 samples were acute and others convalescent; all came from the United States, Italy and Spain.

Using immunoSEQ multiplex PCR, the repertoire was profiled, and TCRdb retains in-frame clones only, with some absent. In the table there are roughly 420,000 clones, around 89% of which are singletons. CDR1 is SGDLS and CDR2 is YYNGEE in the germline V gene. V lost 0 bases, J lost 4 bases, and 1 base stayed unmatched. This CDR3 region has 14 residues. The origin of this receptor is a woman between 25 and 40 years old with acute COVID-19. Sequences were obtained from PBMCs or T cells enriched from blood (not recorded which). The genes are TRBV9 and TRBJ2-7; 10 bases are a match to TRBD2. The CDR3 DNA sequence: TGTGCCAGCAGCGTAGCTAGCGGGGGATACGAGCAGTACTTC. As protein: CASSVASGGYEQYF.